This T cell receptor (beta chain) was found in a study of blood T cell repertoires in COVID-19. Study context: Spain, Italy and the United States supplied samples that represented acute and convalescent COVID-19.

The germline V and J ends were trimmed by 7 bases and 4 bases, with 16 bases remaining between them. Germline CDR1 is MNHNY and CDR2 is SVGAGI (reference sequence). The CDR3 covers 15 residues. Measured with immunoSEQ multiplex PCR; TCRdb has only the in-frame clones, and not every one. The sample gives approximately 300,000 clones, over 70% of which show up once; about 1.2% is in the top ten. The TCR comes from a woman aged 45-59 years with acute or convalescent COVID-19. Sequencing was done on a sample of peripheral blood. The V call is TRBV6-6, the J call TRBJ2-2; a weak D match, TRBD2 (7 bases). The CDR3 protein is CASTVRGGITGELFF. CDR3 coding DNA: TGTGCCAGCACTGTTCGCGGGGGCATCACCGGGGAGCTGTTTTTT.